What follows describes a single T cell receptor (beta chain). No antigen is known for it. Germline V CDR1 and CDR2: SGHTA, FQGNSA. The V and J ends lost 1 base and 0 bases respectively, with 9 bases between them. CDR3 length: 15 amino acids. The entry originates in a study of cytomegalovirus exposure and HLA in healthy donors. Findings and caveats of the study: One later analysis reportedly identified an Asian-associated ancestry cluster that showed fewer N-insertions than the roughly 720-donor mean.

The study ran its PCR with 60 Vbeta and 13 Jbeta primers. This table comes from immunoSEQ multiplex PCR, and its TCRdb copy is limited to in-frame clones, with some not included. The sample consists of about 200,000 clones, roughly three quarters of them appearing once. The specimen was PBMCs. This rearrangement joins TRBV7-2 to TRBJ1-2; D call uncertain. The receptor was isolated from a male donor in good health and CMV-seropositive. This CDR3 is CASSLVDNPNYGYTF. CDR3 DNA: TGTGCCAGCAGCTTAGTCGACAACCCTAACTATGGCTACACCTTC. Using reference TRBV7-2 and TRBJ1-2 for the parts outside the CDR3, the full variable domain is GAGVSQSPSNKVTEKGKDVELRCDPISGHTALYWYRQSLGQGLEFLIYFQGNSAPDKSGLPSDRFSAERTGGSVSTLTIQRTQQEDSAVYLCASSLVDNPNYGYTFGSGTRLTVV.